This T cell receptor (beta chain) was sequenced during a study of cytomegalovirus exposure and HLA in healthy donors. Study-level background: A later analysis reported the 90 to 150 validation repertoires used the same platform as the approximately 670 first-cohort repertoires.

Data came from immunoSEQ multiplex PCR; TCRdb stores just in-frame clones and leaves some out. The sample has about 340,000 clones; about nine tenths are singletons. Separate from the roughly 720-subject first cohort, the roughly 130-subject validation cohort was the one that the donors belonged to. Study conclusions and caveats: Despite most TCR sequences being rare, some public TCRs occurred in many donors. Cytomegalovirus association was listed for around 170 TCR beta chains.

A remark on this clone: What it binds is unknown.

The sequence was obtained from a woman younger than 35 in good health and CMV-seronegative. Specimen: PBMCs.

CDR3 region: CASSARRDRIHEQYF. CDR3 sequence (DNA): TGTGCCAGCAGCGCTCGCCGGGACAGGATCCACGAGCAGTACTTC. This sequence joins TRBV7-2 and TRBJ2-7; 8 bases map to TRBD1. The germline V gene has CDR1 SGHTA and CDR2 FQGNSA. This CDR3 contains 15 residues. The ends lost 5 bases at V and 5 bases at J; junction bases unmatched: 11.